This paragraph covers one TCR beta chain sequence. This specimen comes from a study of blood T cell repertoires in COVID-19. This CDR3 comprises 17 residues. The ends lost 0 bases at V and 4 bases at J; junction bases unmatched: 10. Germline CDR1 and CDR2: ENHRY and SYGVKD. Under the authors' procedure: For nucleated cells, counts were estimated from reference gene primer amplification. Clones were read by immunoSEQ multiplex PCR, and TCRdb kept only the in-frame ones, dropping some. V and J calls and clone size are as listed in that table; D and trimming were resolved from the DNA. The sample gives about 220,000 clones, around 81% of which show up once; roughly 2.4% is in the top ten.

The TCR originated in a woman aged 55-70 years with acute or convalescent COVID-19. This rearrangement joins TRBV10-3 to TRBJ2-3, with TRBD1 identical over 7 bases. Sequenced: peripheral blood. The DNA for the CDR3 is TGTGCCATCAGTGAGTCGACAGGACAGGCGGGCCCAGATACGCAGTATTTT. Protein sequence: CAISESTGQAGPDTQYF.